This is a list of T cell receptor beta chains from one sample in a study of CD8 T cells in Susac syndrome. TCRdb independently ran MiXCR on the immunoSEQ multiplex PCR reads; one entry per CDR3 protein. The repertoire has about 160,000 distinct CDR3 sequences, about 93% of them found once; the top ten carry around 0.13%. The sample was CD4+ T cells from PBMCs. These TCRs come from a human donor in good health. CDR3s include the opening cysteine and the closing phenylalanine or tryptophan. The D gene is left open where the match is weak.

TRBV5-4	TRBD2	TRBJ2-2	CASSPRASGGSGELFF	TGTGCCAGCAGCCCGAGGGCTAGCGGGGGAAGCGGGGAGCTGTTTTTT
TRBV6-5	-	TRBJ2-2	CASRGTGAITGELFF	TGTGCCAGCAGAGGTACGGGGGCGATCACCGGGGAGCTGTTTTTT
TRBV5-1	-	TRBJ2-5	CASSLTPSQETQYF	TGCGCCAGCAGCTTAACCCCCAGCCAAGAGACCCAGTACTTC
TRBV19	-	TRBJ1-2	CASSGQATRGAYGYTF	TGTGCCAGTAGTGGCCAGGCCACTCGAGGGGCCTATGGCTACACCTTC
TRBV14	-	TRBJ1-6	CASSHDYSPLHF	TGTGCCAGCAGCCACGATTATTCACCCCTCCACTTT
TRBV20-1	TRBD1	TRBJ1-2	CSASETGGHYGYTF	TGCAGTGCTAGTGAGACAGGGGGACACTATGGCTACACCTTC
TRBV5-6	-	TRBJ2-3	CASSLGLITDTQYF	TGTGCCAGCAGCTTAGGACTAATCACAGATACGCAGTATTTT
TRBV2	-	TRBJ2-7	CASSIPLSYEQYF	TGTGCCAGCAGCATACCGTTATCCTACGAGCAGTACTTC
TRBV20-1	-	TRBJ2-5	CSAREMRGPGETQYF	TGCAGTGCTAGAGAAATGAGGGGTCCAGGAGAGACCCAGTACTTC
TRBV12-3/TRBV12-4	TRBD1	TRBJ2-7	CASRVTGVGYEQYF	TGTGCCAGCAGGGTGACAGGGGTGGGATACGAGCAGTACTTC
TRBV18	-	TRBJ2-5	CASSPSEEETQYF	TGTGCCAGCTCACCATCGGAAGAAGAGACCCAGTACTTC
TRBV7-2	TRBD2	TRBJ2-5	CASSLGAGGSPQYF	TGTGCCAGCAGCTTAGGAGCGGGGGGGTCCCCCCAGTACTTC
TRBV25-1	-	TRBJ2-1	CASSLRDVYNEQFF	TGTGCCAGCAGTCTCCGGGACGTATACAATGAGCAGTTCTTC
TRBV9	TRBD1	TRBJ2-2	CASRGQGGQNTGELFF	TGTGCCAGCAGAGGACAGGGGGGACAGAACACCGGGGAGCTGTTTTTT
TRBV3-1	TRBD1	TRBJ1-1	CASSPFSGTGPEAFF	TGTGCCAGCAGCCCATTCTCCGGGACAGGGCCTGAAGCTTTCTTT
TRBV20-1	-	TRBJ2-1	CSALGGRGEQFF	TGCAGTGCTCTCGGGGGACGCGGTGAGCAGTTCTTC
TRBV3-1	-	TRBJ2-1	CASSSLTGGQYNEQFF	TGTGCCAGCAGCTCCCTAACCGGGGGCCAATACAATGAGCAGTTCTTC